Each of the 32 T cell receptor beta chains below was sequenced from the same sample in a study of blood T cells in healthy people across ages. Using a J-beta primer mix together with a sample-barcoded 5' primer, a second PCR was run for roughly 6 to 11 cycles. TCRdb reanalysed the 5' RACE reads using MiXCR and keeps one entry per CDR3 protein. In the table there are fewer than 1.5 million distinct CDR3 sequences, 42% of which are singletons. The sample taken for sequencing was blood. These receptors were obtained from a woman aged 18 to 35 in good health.

This clonotype has more than one count but fewer than ten. The V and J genes are TRBV5-1 and TRBJ1-2; D gene unclear. The CDR3 has 15 amino acids. Germline loops: CDR1 SGHRS, CDR2 YFSETQ. Trimming cost V 7 bases and J 4 bases, with 20 bases left between them. CDR3 protein: CASAETVGSSYGYTF. The CDR3 DNA reads as TGCGCCAGCGCCGAAACCGTCGGCTCGTCCTATGGCTACACCTTC.

This clonotype showed up just a few times. This chain links TRBV12-3 or TRBV12-4 with TRBJ1-4; TRBD1 agrees at 10 bases. The CDR3 spans 13 residues. The junction had 5 bases not matched to a gene; V was cut back by 8 bases and J by 8 bases. The CDR3 loop reads CASSGQGKEKLFF. The CDR3 DNA sequence: TGTGCCAGCTCGGGACAGGGGAAAGAAAAACTGTTTTTT.

This clonotype occurred a few times. The CDR3 DNA sequence: TGTGCCAGCAGTTTATCATCGGGGAACATTCAGTACTTC. Its translation: CASSLSSGNIQYF. V and J are TRBV27 and TRBJ2-4; tentatively, D is TRBD2 (5 bases). Trimming cost V 0 bases and J 7 bases, with 7 bases left between them. Germline CDR1 reads MNHEY; CDR2 reads SMNVEV (reference sequence). The CDR3 length is 13 residues.

CDR3 coding DNA: TGCGCCAGCAGCCAAGGGACTAAAGAGACCCAGTACTTC. Protein sequence: CASSQGTKETQYF. The chain has TRBV4-1 and TRBJ2-5; maybe TRBD2 (6 bases). Trimming removed 1 base from V and 3 bases from J, with 6 bases in between. Germline CDR1 MGHRA, CDR2 YSYEKL. The CDR3 runs to 13 residues.

This sequence joins TRBV29-1 and TRBJ2-2; 14 nucleotides align to TRBD2. Germline assignment: CDR1 SQVTM and CDR2 ANQGSEA. Germline trimming cut 7 bases from V and 4 bases from J; bases unmatched to any gene: 5. The CDR3 totals 15 residues. Written as DNA, the CDR3 is TGCAGCGGGGGGACTAGCGGGAGTGTCACCGGGGAGCTGTTTTTT. It translates to CSGGTSGSVTGELFF.

The chain joins TRBV3-1 to TRBJ1-1; D might be TRBD1 (5 bases). Trimming took off 3 bases at V and 3 bases at J, with 14 bases between the two ends. Germline CDR1 and CDR2: LGHDT and YNNKEL (reference sequence). The CDR3 covers 15 residues. CDR3 loop: CASSHWGGGDTEAFF. The CDR3 nucleotides read TGTGCCAGCAGCCACTGGGGTGGAGGGGACACTGAAGCTTTCTTT.

The V call is TRBV24-1, the J call TRBJ2-5; 15 bases align to TRBD2. Germline trimming cut 7 bases from V and 11 bases from J; bases unmatched to any gene: 16. The CDR3 sequence is 17 residues long. Germline lookup yields CDR1 KGHDR and CDR2 SFDVKD. The CDR3 is CATRGTSGGLNEDEQYF. The CDR3 nucleotides are TGTGCCACCAGGGGGACTAGCGGGGGGCTCAATGAGGATGAGCAGTACTTC.

This clonotype was found once. V is TRBV4-1 and J is TRBJ2-7, with D perhaps matching TRBD1 (5 bases). CDR1 is MGHRA and CDR2 is YSYEKL in the germline V gene. CDR3 length: 15 residues. V lost 2 bases and J lost 3, with 14 bases in between. Here the CDR3 reads CASSQTKGVGYEQYF. The DNA for the CDR3 is TGCGCCAGCAGCCAAACGAAAGGGGTAGGCTACGAGCAGTACTTC.

This clonotype was counted only a few times. This chain uses TRBV12-3 or TRBV12-4 with TRBJ2-1; D may be TRBD2 (5 bases). V lost 6 bases, J lost 7 bases, and 10 bases lay in between. The CDR3 totals 12 residues. The CDR3 is CASRPTSNEQFF. CDR3 nucleotide sequence: TGTGCCAGCAGGCCTACTAGTAATGAGCAGTTCTTC.

The genes are TRBV6-5 and TRBJ2-3, with D hard to call. V was shortened by 1 base and J by 3 bases, with 8 bases between the two germline ends. Looked up from germline, CDR1 is MNHEY and CDR2 is SVGAGI. The CDR3 covers 14 residues. CDR3: CASSYYLGTDTQYF. CDR3 coding DNA: TGTGCCAGCAGTTACTATCTGGGGACAGATACGCAGTATTTT.

The chain links TRBV11-2 to TRBJ2-2; D gene ambiguous. CDR3 length: 15 residues. Trimming removed 2 bases from V and 1 base from J, with 8 bases in between. Looked up from germline, CDR1 is SGHAT and CDR2 is FQNNGV. DNA for the CDR3: TGTGCCAGCAGCTTAAACTTCGGGAACACCGGGGAGCTGTTTTTT. Its protein product is CASSLNFGNTGELFF.

The V call is TRBV20-1, the J call TRBJ1-4, with 9 bases aligning to TRBD1. The CDR3 is 13 amino acids. The J segment lost 7 bases and the V segment lost 4 bases, leaving 4 bases of the junction unmatched. Germline V gene sequence: CDR1 DFQATT, CDR2 SNEGSKA (reference sequence). The CDR3 DNA reads TGCAGTGCTACGCGACAGGGGGGTGAAAAACTGTTTTTT. This gives the protein CSATRQGGEKLFF.

This clonotype was seen more than once but under ten times. This chain joins TRBV6-5 and TRBJ2-3, with TRBD2 matching 8 bases. After removal of 8 bases from V and 1 base from J, the junction contained 20 bases not matched to a gene. The CDR3 is made up of 19 amino acids. Germline V lookup: CDR1 MNHEY, CDR2 SVGAGI. CDR3 residues: CASVYGLAATRPRTDTQYF. In DNA, the CDR3 is TGTGCCAGCGTCTACGGACTAGCTGCGACCCGACCCCGCACAGATACGCAGTATTTT.

J is TRBJ2-3 and V is TRBV5-1, with unresolved D. The germline V gene has CDR1 SGHRS and CDR2 YFSETQ. V gave up 0 bases and J gave up 3 bases, with 11 bases separating them. The CDR3 extends over 15 amino acids. CDR3 amino acids: CASSLDALATDTQYF. As DNA, the CDR3 is TGCGCCAGCAGCTTGGACGCACTCGCAACAGATACGCAGTATTTT.

In the case of this clonotype: A read error may explain this, as a much larger clone is one base away. DNA of the CDR3: TGCGCCAGCAGCCAAGTCTCAGGTACGCAGTATTTT. Its protein product is CASSQVSGTQYF. The chain recombines TRBV4-1 with TRBJ2-3; D not certain. Trimming removed 1 base at V and 8 bases at J, with 7 bases between. Germline assignment: CDR1 MGHRA and CDR2 YSYEKL. This CDR3 spans 12 amino acids.

The gene calls are TRBV7-2 and TRBJ2-3; maybe TRBD1 (5 bases). CDR3 length: 15 amino acids. Trimming took 1 base from V and 3 from J, leaving 11 bases between them. Germline assignment: CDR1 SGHTA and CDR2 FQGNSA. As DNA, the CDR3 is TGTGCCAGCAGCTTAGTGTTGACAGATACAGATACGCAGTATTTT. Amino acid sequence: CASSLVLTDTDTQYF. The full variable domain, with the rest looked up from reference TRBV7-2 and TRBJ2-3, is GAGVSQSPSNKVTEKGKDVELRCDPISGHTALYWYRQSLGQGLEFLIYFQGNSAPDKSGLPSDRFSAERTGGSVSTLTIQRTQQEDSAVYLCASSLVLTDTDTQYFGPGTRLTVL.

This clonotype was detected once. The genes are TRBV11-2 and TRBJ2-5; D remains unclear. This CDR3 comprises 15 residues. Trimming took off 5 bases at V and 2 bases at J, with 15 bases between the two ends. Germline-derived CDR1 and CDR2 are SGHAT and FQNNGV. The DNA for the CDR3 is TGTGCCAGCAGCCTAGGTGTTATAGGGCAAGAGACCCAGTACTTC. It codes for CASSLGVIGQETQYF.

This chain connects TRBV28 to TRBJ2-1; 8 positions agree with TRBD1. V trimming: 4 bases; J trimming: 11 bases; junction bases outside the gene matches: 7. The CDR3 is 13 amino acids. Germline values: CDR1 MDHEN, CDR2 SYDVKM. CDR3 loop: CASSSTRTGKQFF. Written as DNA, the CDR3 is TGTGCCAGCAGTTCCACCCGGACAGGGAAGCAGTTCTTC.

The gene calls are TRBV4-1 and TRBJ1-1; no clear D. CDR3 length equals 14 residues. V lost 4 bases to trimming and J lost 7 bases, with 16 bases between them. CDR1 and CDR2 from the germline V gene are MGHRA and YSYEKL. CDR3 protein: CASSPTQTDYEAFF. The CDR3 DNA reads TGCGCCAGCAGCCCCACCCAGACGGACTATGAAGCTTTCTTT.

About this clonotype: A much larger clone differs from this one at a single base, so this may be a read error. The V and J genes are TRBV12-3 or TRBV12-4 and TRBJ1-2, with D tentatively TRBD1 (6 bases). The CDR3 loop spans 14 amino acids. V lost 8 bases to trimming and J lost 3 bases, with 16 bases between them. CDR3: CASGRTGGDYGYTF. The CDR3 region has the DNA TGTGCCAGCGGTCGGACCGGGGGCGACTATGGCTACACCTTC.

The chain couples TRBV20-1 to TRBJ1-6; tentatively, D is TRBD1 (6 bases). The CDR3 is 14 amino acids. The V gene lost 5 bases and the J gene lost 9 bases, with 17 bases spanning the gap. Germline V gives CDR1 DFQATT, CDR2 SNEGSKA (reference sequence). Here the CDR3 reads CSAPTILQGSPLHF. In DNA form, the CDR3 reads TGCAGTGCTCCCACAATACTACAGGGTTCACCCCTCCACTTT.

This clonotype was picked up a small number of times. The chain employs TRBV13 and TRBJ2-3, with TRBD2 as a possible D gene (6 bases). The V gene lost 3 bases and the J gene lost 2 bases, with 21 bases spanning the gap. The CDR3 runs to 18 residues. The germline V gene encodes CDR1 PRHDT and CDR2 FYEKMQ (reference sequence). The CDR3 loop reads CASSFLLSGGASTDTQYF. The CDR3 DNA reads TGTGCCAGCAGCTTCCTCCTGAGTGGCGGGGCCTCCACAGATACGCAGTATTTT.

This clonotype was found a few times. This chain joins TRBV7-9 and TRBJ2-7; 7 positions agree with TRBD1. Germline V gene lookup returns CDR1 SEHNR and CDR2 FQNEAQ (reference sequence). This CDR3 comprises 15 residues. V was clipped by 3 bases and J by 7 bases; unmatched bases: 12. The CDR3 reads CASSFGGQRSGEQYF. The CDR3 DNA is TGTGCCAGCAGCTTTGGGGGACAGCGATCAGGGGAGCAGTACTTC.

This chain links TRBV20-1 with TRBJ2-5; D might be TRBD1 or TRBD2, each matching 7 bases. Germline values: CDR1 DFQATT, CDR2 SNEGSKA (reference sequence). This CDR3 is 12 amino acids long. With 2 bases removed from V and 11 bases from J, the gap between germline ends came to 15 bases. In DNA, the CDR3 is TGCAGTGCTAGACTTCAGGGGGGGGAGCAGTACTTC. Translated: CSARLQGGEQYF.

Concerning this clonotype: One end of the junction fails to match germline, which may point to a read error. This sequence joins TRBV6-6 and TRBJ2-1, with TRBD1 as a possible D gene (5 bases). The germline V gene has CDR1 MNHNY and CDR2 SVGAGI (reference sequence). The CDR3 runs to 15 residues. DNA of the CDR3: TGTTCCAGCAGTTTGAACATAGGGGCCTACAATGAGCAGTTCTTC. It yields the protein CSSSLNIGAYNEQFF.

This rearrangement joins TRBV6-5 to TRBJ1-1, with 7 nucleotides matching TRBD1. CDR1 and CDR2 from the germline V gene are MNHEY and SVGAGI. Trimming removed 6 bases from V and 1 base from J; junction bases left unmatched: 11. This CDR3 has 16 residues. CDR3 sequence: CASSLRPGGGNTEAFF. As DNA, the CDR3 is TGTGCCAGCAGCCTCCGGCCAGGGGGTGGGAACACTGAAGCTTTCTTT.

The chain combines TRBV7-2 with TRBJ2-5, with 7 bases aligning to TRBD2. Trimming took 4 bases from V and 1 from J; bases not matched to a gene: 6. The V gene's germline CDR1 is SGHTA and CDR2 FQGNSA. The CDR3 extends over 15 amino acids. The CDR3 loop is CASSWSGTFQETQYF. The CDR3 coding sequence is TGTGCCAGCAGCTGGAGCGGGACCTTCCAAGAGACCCAGTACTTC.

Only one count was recorded for this clonotype. CDR3 sequence: CASKGGAGGYEQYF. In DNA, the CDR3 is TGTGCCAGCAAAGGAGGAGCGGGGGGCTACGAGCAGTACTTC. The rearrangement joins TRBV6-5 to TRBJ2-5; TRBD2 agrees at 9 bases. Matching the DNA end better, TRBJ2-7 makes the J call doubtful. The CDR3 has 14 amino acids. Germline V gives CDR1 MNHEY, CDR2 SVGAGI.

With respect to this clonotype: Germline and junction disagree at one end, which may indicate a read error. The chain joins TRBV4-1 to TRBJ2-1; no reliable D call. This CDR3 comprises 14 residues. Per the germline V gene, CDR1 is MGHRA and CDR2 is YSYEKL. The CDR3 nucleotides are TGCGCCAGCAGCCAAGCCCCGGAATACAATGAGCGGTTCTTC. Translation gives CASSQAPEYNERFF.

The V call is TRBV3-1, the J call TRBJ1-6; possible D gene TRBD1, 6 bases. CDR1 LGHDT and CDR2 YNNKEL come from the germline V gene (reference sequence). V gave up 8 bases and J gave up 2 bases, with 10 bases separating them. CDR3 length: 14 amino acids. The CDR3 reads CASGGGPYNSPLHF. In nucleotides, the CDR3 is TGTGCCAGCGGCGGGGGCCCCTATAATTCACCCCTCCACTTT.

The chain recombines TRBV4-1 with TRBJ1-6; no firm D call. There are 16 residues in the CDR3. V was pared by 0 bases and J by 7 bases, with 13 bases between. Germline V CDR1 and CDR2: MGHRA, YSYEKL. In nucleotides, the CDR3 is TGCGCCAGCAGCCAAGATCGGGAGGGCTGGAATTCACCCCTCCACTTT. It is translated as CASSQDREGWNSPLHF.

This clonotype was counted only a few times. The rearrangement links TRBV28 to TRBJ2-1; TRBD2 might be the D (6 bases). Trimming shortened V by 9 bases and J by 0 bases, and 15 bases separated the two germline ends. Germline CDR1 and CDR2: MDHEN and SYDVKM. This CDR3 comprises 15 residues. CDR3 amino acids: CASLNGGSSYNEQFF. The CDR3 bases are TGTGCCAGTTTAAACGGGGGAAGCTCCTACAATGAGCAGTTCTTC.